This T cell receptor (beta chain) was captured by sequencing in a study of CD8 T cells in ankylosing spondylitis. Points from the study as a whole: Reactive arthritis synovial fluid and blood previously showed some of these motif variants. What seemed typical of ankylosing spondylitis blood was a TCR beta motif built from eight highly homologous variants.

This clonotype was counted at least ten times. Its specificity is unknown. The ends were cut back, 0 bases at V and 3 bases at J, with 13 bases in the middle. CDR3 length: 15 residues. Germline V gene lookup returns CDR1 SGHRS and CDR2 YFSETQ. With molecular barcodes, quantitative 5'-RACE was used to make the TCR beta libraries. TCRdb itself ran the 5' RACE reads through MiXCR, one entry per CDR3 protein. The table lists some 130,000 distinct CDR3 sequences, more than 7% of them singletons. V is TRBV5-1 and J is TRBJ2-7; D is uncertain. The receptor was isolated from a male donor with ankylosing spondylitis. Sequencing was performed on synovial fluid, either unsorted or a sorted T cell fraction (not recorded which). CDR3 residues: CASSLEAVGIYEQYF. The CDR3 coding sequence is TGCGCCAGCAGCTTGGAGGCTGTCGGAATCTACGAGCAGTACTTC.